This record covers a single T cell receptor (beta chain). Antigen: not known. TCRdb's table, derived via immunoSEQ multiplex PCR, lists solely in-frame clones and lacks some. The sample shows about 140,000 clones, less than 90% of them seen only once. The CDR3 is 15 amino acids. The germline CDR1 and CDR2 sequences are LGHNA and YNFKEQ. V trimming: 6 bases; J trimming: 4 bases; junction bases outside the gene matches: 4. The record originates from a study of cytomegalovirus exposure and HLA in healthy donors. General study findings and limits: Associated with cytomegalovirus, according to the listing, were 150 to 200 TCR beta chains.

This TCR was recovered from a man aged 18 to 29 in good health and CMV-seronegative. V and J are TRBV4-2 and TRBJ2-1; 12 bases align to TRBD2. Material for sequencing was PBMCs. This CDR3 reads CASRYTSGRYNEQFF. The CDR3 nucleotides are TGTGCCAGCAGATACACTAGCGGGAGGTACAATGAGCAGTTCTTC.